This TCR beta chain was recorded in a study of tumor and adjacent non-tumor tissue in lung cancer. Whole-study results and caveats: Patients with more diverse tumor TCRs had worse survival. Compared with tumor, normal lung showed significantly lower TCR diversity.

This sample's RNA came from whole unsorted tissue. Between August and November 2014, newly diagnosed, chemotherapy-naive lung cancer patients underwent thoracic surgery in China. Trimming left V 4 bases short and J 6 bases short, with 10 bases between. CDR1 and CDR2 from the germline V gene are MNHNS and SASEGT. The CDR3 loop spans 13 amino acids. The library came from three nested PCR rounds adapted from ARM-PCR protocols. TCRdb recomputed calls from the multiplex PCR reads with MiXCR, one row per CDR3 protein. The data contain 200,000 to 250,000 distinct CDR3 sequences, approximately 74% of them singletons. Regarding this clonotype: Its antigen is currently unknown. A much bigger clone sits one base away, suggesting this may be a read error. Because it lacks the conserved phenylalanine or tryptophan at the end, this CDR3 is likely a read error.

The TCR comes from a man aged 55 to 69 with non-small cell lung cancer. The chain has TRBV6-1 and TRBJ1-5, with D unclear. Input material: lung tumor tissue. Here the CDR3 reads CASSAEVGQPQHS. The CDR3 DNA follows: TGTGCCAGCAGTGCAGAGGTGGGTCAGCCCCAGCATTCT.